Sequencing of this T cell receptor (beta chain) was carried out in a study of shared clonotypes between healthy human individuals. The assay was run at deep level. Assay: immunoSEQ multiplex PCR; the TCRdb copy retains only in-frame clones and omits some. Among approximately 2.5 million clones listed, around nine tenths were seen once. The sequenced sample was naive CD4+ T cells sorted from blood. The subset here: CD45RA+ positively selected. The receptor was derived from a man younger than 30 in good health.

The CDR3 region has the DNA TGTGCCAGCAGCTGTGCGGGACGGGGCACCGGGGAGCTGTTTTTT. Protein product: CASSCAGRGTGELFF. This chain connects TRBV11-3 to TRBJ2-2, with D perhaps TRBD2 (6 bases). The CDR3 is 15 amino acids. Germline V gives CDR1 SGHNT, CDR2 YENEEA. With 4 bases removed from V and 4 bases from J, the gap between germline ends came to 13 bases.